This T cell receptor (beta chain) was profiled in a study of T cells after yellow fever vaccination. Study-wide context: Fractions of low cell number were prepared using SMART-Seq v4 Ultra Low Input.

Germline CDR1 and CDR2: SGHDN and FVKESK. The CDR3 covers 18 residues. With 0 bases removed from V and 3 bases from J, the gap between germline ends came to 15 bases. The study, taken as a whole, reports: Overall, a small share of clonotypes was seen in both CD4 and CD8 compartments. Though it reached lower strength, the secondary response hit its peak faster, day 5 versus 15.

TCR cDNA, made by 5'RACE template switching, carried an added universal primer site and UMIs. TCRdb reanalysed the 5' RACE reads using MiXCR and keeps one entry per CDR3 protein. The table has 450,000 to 550,000 distinct CDR3 sequences, roughly a fifth seen once. This clonotype was detected a few times. What it recognizes is unknown. V gene TRBV14 combines with J gene TRBJ1-6; no firm D call. The sample in question was PBMCs, obtained around 3 weeks after the first yellow fever vaccination. This receptor was identified in a man younger than 35 who received the YFV17D yellow fever vaccine. The DNA for the CDR3 is TGTGCCAGCAGCCAAGATCACGACTCCTACCGCTATAATTCACCCCTCCACTTT. Amino acid sequence: CASSQDHDSYRYNSPLHF.